Listed below are T cell receptor beta chains from one sample, sequenced in a study of Graves' ophthalmopathy and Graves' hyperthyroidism. TCRdb called the multiplex PCR reads again in MiXCR, with one record for every CDR3 protein. The repertoire holds about 590,000 distinct CDR3 sequences, under 45% seen once, with 4% to 5% in the top ten. Sequencing used peripheral blood or thyroid tissue (not recorded which). These TCRs come from an adult man with Graves' hyperthyroidism. Each CDR3 is given with its conserved first and last residue. D genes are given only for firm matches. Clone size appears in some rows only: once, few, many, or a class for an expanded clone.

clone size: NA
V gene: TRBV2
J gene: TRBJ1-5
D gene: NA
CDR3 DNA: TGTGCCAGCAGTTTGAACCTTGGGAGCAATCAGCCCCAGCATTTT
CDR3 protein: CASSLNLGSNQPQHF

clone size: many
V gene: TRBV7-6
J gene: TRBJ2-6
D gene: NA
CDR3 DNA: TGTGCCAGCAGCTTCTATTCGGGCCCTGGGGCCAACGTCCTGACTTTC
CDR3 protein: CASSFYSGPGANVLTF

clone size: few
V gene: TRBV20-1
J gene: TRBJ2-7
D gene: TRBD1
CDR3 DNA: TGCAGTGCTCCGGGACAGGTCACCGGGGAGCAGTACTTC
CDR3 protein: CSAPGQVTGEQYF

clone size: NA
V gene: TRBV7-6
J gene: TRBJ2-2
D gene: NA
CDR3 DNA: TGTGCCAGCAGCCAAGCGAACACCGGGGAGCTGGGTTTT
CDR3 protein: CASSQANTGELGF

clone size: many
V gene: TRBV7-2
J gene: TRBJ1-5
D gene: NA
CDR3 DNA: TGTGCCAGCAGCTCCGAGAGGGATAGCAATCAGCCCCAGCATTTT
CDR3 protein: CASSSERDSNQPQHF

clone size: many
V gene: TRBV15
J gene: TRBJ1-6
D gene: NA
CDR3 DNA: TGTGCCTCCGGGGAGCGTAATTCACCCCTCCACTTT
CDR3 protein: CASGERNSPLHF

clone size: many
V gene: TRBV20-1
J gene: TRBJ1-1
D gene: TRBD1
CDR3 DNA: TGCAGTGCTAGAGACTCGACAGGGGTGAACACTGAAGCTTTCTTT
CDR3 protein: CSARDSTGVNTEAFF

clone size: many
V gene: TRBV6-1
J gene: TRBJ2-6
D gene: NA
CDR3 DNA: TGTGCCAGCAGTGAAGCAAGCTCTGGGGCCAACGTCCTGACTTTC
CDR3 protein: CASSEASSGANVLTF

clone size: NA
V gene: TRBV2
J gene: TRBJ1-5
D gene: TRBD1
CDR3 DNA: TGTGCCAGCAGTTCAGGGGGCGCGGGCAATCAGCCCCAGCATTTT
CDR3 protein: CASSSGGAGNQPQHF

clone size: NA
V gene: TRBV29-1
J gene: TRBJ1-3
D gene: NA
CDR3 DNA: TGCAGCGTCTCCTTCGGCAGCCCCGAGACCCATCCTAGATATTTT
CDR3 protein: CSVSFGSPETHPRYF

clone size: NA
V gene: TRBV20-1
J gene: TRBJ2-7
D gene: TRBD2
CDR3 DNA: TGCAGTGCTCGCGACCCCGCGGGGGGCAATGAGCAGTACTTC
CDR3 protein: CSARDPAGGNEQYF

clone size: many
V gene: TRBV7-7
J gene: TRBJ2-5
D gene: TRBD2
CDR3 DNA: TGTGCTAGCAGCCTGGGACTAGCGGGACAAGAGACCCAGTACTTC
CDR3 protein: CASSLGLAGQETQYF

clone size: many
V gene: TRBV7-8
J gene: TRBJ1-1
D gene: NA
CDR3 DNA: TGTGCCAGCAACCTTCAGGGTATCGACACTGAAGCTTTCTTT
CDR3 protein: CASNLQGIDTEAFF

clone size: NA
V gene: TRBV2
J gene: TRBJ2-2
D gene: TRBD2
CDR3 DNA: TGTGCCAGCAGTGGGGGACTAGTATCCGGGGAGCTGTTTTTT
CDR3 protein: CASSGGLVSGELFF

clone size: many
V gene: TRBV20-1
J gene: TRBJ1-5
D gene: TRBD1
CDR3 DNA: TGCAGTGCTGATAGAACAGGGGGCAATCAGCCCCAGCATTTT
CDR3 protein: CSADRTGGNQPQHF

clone size: NA
V gene: TRBV14
J gene: TRBJ2-2
D gene: TRBD1
CDR3 DNA: TGTGCCAGCAGCCAAGCCAGGGGGTACGGGGAACTGTTTTTT
CDR3 protein: CASSQARGYGELFF

clone size: many
V gene: TRBV12-5
J gene: TRBJ1-1
D gene: NA
CDR3 DNA: TGTGCTAGTGGTCACAGGGAGGGCACTGAAGCTTTCTTT
CDR3 protein: CASGHREGTEAFF

clone size: many
V gene: TRBV14
J gene: TRBJ2-5
D gene: NA
CDR3 DNA: TGTGCCAGCAGCCTCCTTGCCGGGGCCCAAGAGACCCAGTACTTC
CDR3 protein: CASSLLAGAQETQYF

clone size: many
V gene: TRBV7-2
J gene: TRBJ1-4
D gene: NA
CDR3 DNA: TGTGCCAGCAGCTGGGGGTTTTCTGCAACTAATGAAAAACTGTTTTTT
CDR3 protein: CASSWGFSATNEKLFF

clone size: NA
V gene: TRBV9
J gene: TRBJ2-3
D gene: TRBD2
CDR3 DNA: TGTGCCAGCAGCGTAGCCGCGGGAGGGGGCACAGATACGCAGTATTTT
CDR3 protein: CASSVAAGGGTDTQYF

clone size: few
V gene: TRBV12-3/TRBV12-4
J gene: TRBJ2-1
D gene: NA
CDR3 DNA: TGTGCCAGCAGCGGTGATGAGCAGTTCTTC
CDR3 protein: CASSGDEQFF

clone size: many
V gene: TRBV7-8
J gene: TRBJ1-1
D gene: NA
CDR3 DNA: TGTGCCAGCAGCCGCTATCAGAGGAACACTGAAGCTTTCTTT
CDR3 protein: CASSRYQRNTEAFF

clone size: many
V gene: TRBV3-1
J gene: TRBJ2-5
D gene: NA
CDR3 DNA: TGTGCCAGCAGCCAGAGGGAGCGAGAGACCCAGTACTTC
CDR3 protein: CASSQRERETQYF

clone size: once
V gene: TRBV7-8
J gene: TRBJ1-4
D gene: TRBD1
CDR3 DNA: TGTGCCAGCAGCCCGAGACAGGGAGAAAAACTGTTTTTT
CDR3 protein: CASSPRQGEKLFF

clone size: NA
V gene: TRBV11-1
J gene: TRBJ1-5
D gene: NA
CDR3 DNA: TGTGCCAGCCAAGCCAGGGTCTACAATGAGCCCCAGCATTTT
CDR3 protein: CASQARVYNEPQHF

clone size: NA
V gene: TRBV2
J gene: TRBJ2-7
D gene: NA
CDR3 DNA: TGTGCCAGCACGTCGCCAGGACCCTACGAGCAGTACTTC
CDR3 protein: CASTSPGPYEQYF

clone size: NA
V gene: TRBV27
J gene: TRBJ2-5
D gene: NA
CDR3 DNA: TGTGCCAGCAGTTTATTGGGGGCCGGGGAGACCCAGTACTTC
CDR3 protein: CASSLLGAGETQYF

clone size: NA
V gene: TRBV7-2
J gene: TRBJ2-3
D gene: NA
CDR3 DNA: TGTGCCAGCAGCTTAGCCGAAGTCACAGATACGCAGTATTTT
CDR3 protein: CASSLAEVTDTQYF

clone size: NA
V gene: TRBV29-1
J gene: TRBJ2-7
D gene: NA
CDR3 DNA: TGCAGCGCCGGTAATGGTTACGAGCAGTACTTC
CDR3 protein: CSAGNGYEQYF

clone size: NA
V gene: TRBV5-4
J gene: TRBJ2-5
D gene: TRBD1
CDR3 DNA: TGTGCCAGCAGCGGCGGAGCAGGGGGCCGGCAAGAGACCCAGTACTTC
CDR3 protein: CASSGGAGGRQETQYF

clone size: many
V gene: TRBV4-1
J gene: TRBJ2-7
D gene: NA
CDR3 DNA: TGCGCCAGCAGCCAAGCGAAGGGTACCTACGAGCAGTACTTC
CDR3 protein: CASSQAKGTYEQYF

clone size: once
V gene: TRBV12-3/TRBV12-4
J gene: TRBJ2-1
D gene: TRBD2
CDR3 DNA: TGTGCCAGCAGTCCTACTAGCGGGTCCTACAATGAGCAGTTCTTC
CDR3 protein: CASSPTSGSYNEQFF

clone size: NA
V gene: TRBV6-6
J gene: TRBJ1-4
D gene: NA
CDR3 DNA: TGTGCCAGCCGTAAAACCCTGCAGGGATCAACTAATGAAAAACTGTTTTTT
CDR3 protein: CASRKTLQGSTNEKLFF

clone size: NA
V gene: TRBV6-6
J gene: TRBJ2-7
D gene: TRBD1
CDR3 DNA: TGTGCCAGCACCCCGACAGGGGCTTCCTACGAGCAGTACTTC
CDR3 protein: CASTPTGASYEQYF

clone size: NA
V gene: TRBV29-1
J gene: TRBJ1-3
D gene: TRBD1
CDR3 DNA: TGCAGCGTAGAAGGACAGGGCCCTGGAAACACCATATATTTT
CDR3 protein: CSVEGQGPGNTIYF

clone size: few
V gene: TRBV7-6
J gene: TRBJ1-1
D gene: NA
CDR3 DNA: TGTGCCTGGAGTGTTAACGGGCTCACTGAAGCTTTCTTT
CDR3 protein: CAWSVNGLTEAFF

clone size: NA
V gene: TRBV29-1
J gene: TRBJ2-1
D gene: TRBD2
CDR3 DNA: TGCAGCGTTGATGCGGGGGGGGTCTCCAATGAGCAGTTCTTC
CDR3 protein: CSVDAGGVSNEQFF

clone size: NA
V gene: TRBV14
J gene: TRBJ2-7
D gene: NA
CDR3 DNA: TGTGCCAGCAGCCAAGGACAAGGTTTGGGGGCCTACGAGCAGTACTTC
CDR3 protein: CASSQGQGLGAYEQYF

clone size: NA
V gene: TRBV14
J gene: TRBJ2-5
D gene: TRBD1
CDR3 DNA: TGTGCCAGCAGTTTAAGACAGGGGTACTTC
CDR3 protein: CASSLRQGYF

clone size: NA
V gene: TRBV20-1
J gene: TRBJ2-7
D gene: TRBD2
CDR3 DNA: TGCAGTACCTCCGGGACTAGCGGGGTTTATACGCAGTACTTC
CDR3 protein: CSTSGTSGVYTQYF

clone size: once
V gene: TRBV7-7
J gene: TRBJ1-2
D gene: TRBD1
CDR3 DNA: TGTGCTAGCAGCACGGGACAGGGGATTAACTATGGCTACACCTTC
CDR3 protein: CASSTGQGINYGYTF

clone size: many
V gene: TRBV29-1
J gene: TRBJ1-5
D gene: NA
CDR3 DNA: TGCAGCGTTGTGGGGTCTTACAATCAGCCCCAGCATTTT
CDR3 protein: CSVVGSYNQPQHF

clone size: many
V gene: TRBV5-8
J gene: TRBJ1-1
D gene: NA
CDR3 DNA: TGTGCCAGCAGCTTGGGGGCAGGGTTATCGCTGAGTACTGAAGCTTTCTTT
CDR3 protein: CASSLGAGLSLSTEAFF

clone size: NA
V gene: TRBV5-8
J gene: TRBJ1-4
D gene: NA
CDR3 DNA: TGTGCCAGCAGCTTACAAGGGGGTTTT
CDR3 protein: CASSLQGGF

clone size: few
V gene: TRBV28
J gene: TRBJ2-7
D gene: TRBD2
CDR3 DNA: TGTGCCAGCAGTCACAAATCTGGACTAGGGGAGTACTTC
CDR3 protein: CASSHKSGLGEYF

clone size: NA
V gene: TRBV5-6
J gene: TRBJ2-3
D gene: TRBD1
CDR3 DNA: TGTGCCAGCAGTGGGGACAGGGGTTTAAATACGCAGTATTTT
CDR3 protein: CASSGDRGLNTQYF

clone size: many
V gene: TRBV6-5
J gene: TRBJ2-5
D gene: NA
CDR3 DNA: TGTGCCAGCAGTTACTCAGGCAGACAAGAGACCCAGTACTTC
CDR3 protein: CASSYSGRQETQYF

clone size: NA
V gene: TRBV7-6
J gene: TRBJ2-7
D gene: NA
CDR3 DNA: TGTGCCAGCAGCTACGGGAGCTGGTCCTACGAGCAGTACTTC
CDR3 protein: CASSYGSWSYEQYF